The rows below give T cell receptor beta chains drawn from one sample of a study of blood T cell repertoires in COVID-19. Produced via immunoSEQ multiplex PCR; TCRdb's table is partial and in-frame only. The profile covers some 230,000 clones, with approximately 80% appearing a single time and about 7.4% taken by the ten largest. Input material: peripheral blood. The receptors shown here come from a woman aged 50 to 65 with acute or convalescent COVID-19. The CDR3 runs from the conserved cysteine through the conserved F or W. Each record gives: J gene, clone size, D gene, V gene, CDR3 DNA, CDR3 protein. A D gene is named only where the DNA matches it firmly. Clone sizes are given selectively: once, few, many, or a class where the clone is expanded.

>TRBJ1-5|-|TRBD1|TRBV10-3
TGTGCCATCAGTGAGACAGGGGACCCCAATCAGCCCCAGCATTTT
CAISETGDPNQPQHF
>TRBJ2-5|-|TRBD2|TRBV7-2
TGTGCCAGCAGCTTAAGGACTAGCGGGGGGGAAGAGACCCAGTACTTC
CASSLRTSGGEETQYF
>TRBJ2-1|-|-|TRBV4-1
TGCGCCAGCAGCCAGGGAAGTCAGGGGACCTTGAAGAATGAGCAGTTCTTC
CASSQGSQGTLKNEQFF
>TRBJ1-3|few|-|TRBV28
TGTGCCAGCAGTTTATTAGCAGGGGGAAACACCATATATTTT
CASSLLAGGNTIYF
>TRBJ1-2|-|-|TRBV28
TGTGCCAGCAGTTTTTTAAGTAGGGAAACAGGCGGCTACACCTTC
CASSFLSRETGGYTF
>TRBJ2-7|-|-|TRBV7-8
TGTGCCAGCAGCCTCGTAATTGGGGGGTTCAGTTACGAGCAGTACTTC
CASSLVIGGFSYEQYF
>TRBJ1-1|-|-|TRBV13
TGTGCCAGCAGCTTTCGTCTTTCGGGTAACACTGAAGCTTTCTTT
CASSFRLSGNTEAFF
>TRBJ1-6|-|-|TRBV29-1
TGCAGCGTTCACAGACAGGAACGACAAGGGCCCCTCCACTTT
CSVHRQERQGPLHF
>TRBJ2-5|once|-|TRBV28
TGTGCCAGCAGTTTAGTGTCCAGGAGGGAGACCCAGTACTTC
CASSLVSRRETQYF
>TRBJ2-5|-|-|TRBV9
TGTGCCAGCAGCGTTAATCCGGACAGCCAAGAGACCCAGTACTTC
CASSVNPDSQETQYF
>TRBJ1-1|once|-|TRBV7-6
TGTGCCAGCAGCCTCACGGGGGACTCCCGTGAAGCTTTCTTT
CASSLTGDSREAFF
>TRBJ2-7|-|TRBD2|TRBV6-4
TGTGCCACCTTTAGTGACGGGAGGGACACCGACCACGAGCAGTACTTC
CATFSDGRDTDHEQYF
>TRBJ1-4|-|-|TRBV4-3
TGCGCCAGCAGCCAAGATAAGTTGTCAGGCAATGAAAAACTGTTTTTT
CASSQDKLSGNEKLFF
>TRBJ1-2|once|TRBD1|TRBV6-2/TRBV6-3
TGTGCCAGCAGCTCCGGGACAGGGCTTGGCTACACCTTC
CASSSGTGLGYTF
>TRBJ2-2|once|-|TRBV19
TGTGCCAGTAGTACCCGGAAGGGGGTTGGAGGCACCGGGGAGCTGTTTTTT
CASSTRKGVGGTGELFF
>TRBJ2-1|-|TRBD2|TRBV24-1
TGTGCCACCAGTGACCCCGGGACTAGCGGATACAATGAGCAGTTCTTC
CATSDPGTSGYNEQFF
>TRBJ1-1|-|TRBD1|TRBV13
TGTGCCAGCAGCTTAAAGTGGACAGGGAGGCCGTCGATCTTT
CASSLKWTGRPSIF
>TRBJ2-1|-|-|TRBV12-3/TRBV12-4
TGTGCCAGCAGTGTACGAAGGCTAGGGCAGTTCTTC
CASSVRRLGQFF
>TRBJ1-6|-|-|TRBV19
TGTGCCAGTAGTATAGATCCGGAGGGACCCTCACCCCTCCACTTT
CASSIDPEGPSPLHF
>TRBJ2-3|once|-|TRBV14
TGTGCCAGCAGCCAAGCCCGAATCCTACCAGATACGCAGTATTTT
CASSQARILPDTQYF
>TRBJ2-1|-|TRBD2|TRBV24-1
TGTGCCACCAGTGATTTTGGCGGGACTAGCGGGAGCGATGAGCAGTTCTTC
CATSDFGGTSGSDEQFF
>TRBJ1-1|few|TRBD1|TRBV19
TGTGCCAGTAGTAAAGGGACAGCCCGTGAAGCTTTCTTT
CASSKGTAREAFF
>TRBJ2-1|-|-|TRBV18
TGTGCCAGCTCAAAAGCGGAACATAGCTCCTACAATGAGCAGTTCTTC
CASSKAEHSSYNEQFF
>TRBJ1-2|-|TRBD1|TRBV19
TGTGCCAGTAGTAATAGGGCCAGGGGGCCTTACACCTTC
CASSNRARGPYTF
>TRBJ2-3|-|-|TRBV5-1
TGCGCCAGCAGCTTCGGGGGGCGAAGCACAGATACGCAGTATTTT
CASSFGGRSTDTQYF
>TRBJ1-3|-|TRBD1|TRBV10-3
TGTGCCATCAGTGAGCAAACCTTCACAGGGGGCGCCGGAAACACCATATATTTT
CAISEQTFTGGAGNTIYF
>TRBJ2-5|-|TRBD1|TRBV20-1
TGCAGTGCTAGTGACAGGACAGGGGAGACCCAGTACTTC
CSASDRTGETQYF
>TRBJ2-3|-|TRBD2|TRBV3-1/TRBV3-2
TGTGCCAGCAGCCGTCGGGAGGTTAGGAATACGCAGTATTTT
CASSRREVRNTQYF
>TRBJ1-5|few|-|TRBV30
TGTGCCAGTTCTAGGGGTGGCAATCAGCCCCAGCATTTT
CASSRGGNQPQHF
>TRBJ1-4|-|TRBD1|TRBV4-2
TGTGCCAGCAGCTTACAATACCGGGACAGAGTAACTAATGAAAAACTGTTTTTT
CASSLQYRDRVTNEKLFF
>TRBJ2-1|few|TRBD1|TRBV12-3/TRBV12-4
TGTGCCAGCAGCAGGGACAGATCAAATGAGCAGTTCTTC
CASSRDRSNEQFF
>TRBJ2-1|once|-|TRBV7-7
TGTGCCAGCAGCCTCGGACTTGACAATGAGCAGTTCTTC
CASSLGLDNEQFF
>TRBJ1-5|-|-|TRBV4-2
TGTGCCAGCAGCCAAGGGAGGGACCAGAGCCTTAATCAGCCCCAGCATTTT
CASSQGRDQSLNQPQHF
>TRBJ1-2|-|-|TRBV6-1
TGTGCCAGCAGTGAGGGGAGGAGTAGCTATGGCTACACCTTC
CASSEGRSSYGYTF
>TRBJ1-1|-|-|TRBV27
TGTGCCAGCAGTCCAGACACAGGATTGCCTGAAGCTTTCTTT
CASSPDTGLPEAFF
>TRBJ2-5|-|TRBD2|TRBV5-1
TGCGCCAGCAGCCCCAAACCGACTAGCGGGCCTTTTGGTGGAGAGACCCAGTACTTC
CASSPKPTSGPFGGETQYF
>TRBJ1-3|-|TRBD1|TRBV19
TGTGCCAGTAGTACGGGACAGGCGGACTCTGGAAACACCATATATTTT
CASSTGQADSGNTIYF
>TRBJ2-1|-|TRBD2|TRBV28
TGTGCCAGCAGTACTCTAGCGGCCCCTCCCTACAATGAGCAGTTCTTC
CASSTLAAPPYNEQFF
>TRBJ1-2|-|-|TRBV30
TGTGCCTGGAGTACGGGTCCCTCGGATGGAGGCTACACCTTC
CAWSTGPSDGGYTF
>TRBJ1-2|-|-|TRBV30
TGTGCCTGGAGCAGGGATTATGGCTACACCTTC
CAWSRDYGYTF
>TRBJ2-4|-|-|TRBV28
TGTGCCAGCAGTTTAGGGCCCAGCCGCGCCAAAAACATTCAGTACTTC
CASSLGPSRAKNIQYF
>TRBJ1-2|once|TRBD1|TRBV2
TGTGCCAGCAGGCCTGGTCGGACAGGGAACTATGGCTACACCTTC
CASRPGRTGNYGYTF
>TRBJ2-1|-|TRBD2|TRBV10-3
TGTGCCATCAGAATTGTAGCGGGAGAGGTCAATGAGCAGTTCTTC
CAIRIVAGEVNEQFF